This T cell receptor beta chain is drawn from a study of T cells expressing NK-cell markers. On the study more broadly: Sequencing of TCR beta repertoires drew on sorted CD3+CD56+NKG2C+, CD3+CD56+NKG2C- and CD3+CD56-NKG2C+ T cells. The authors sequenced eight donors, of whom seven were HCMV-seropositive and one was seronegative. Study observations and caveats: Among CD8+ T cells from five or six donors, dominant NKG2C+ clonotypes accounted for about 1.0-7.0%.

Note on this clonotype: Its antigen is not identified.

Germline loops: CDR1 MNHEY, CDR2 SVGAGI. This CDR3 has 12 residues. The authors generated TCR beta cDNA through 5'RACE template switching with UMIs. Using the 5' RACE reads, TCRdb records one entry per CDR3 protein without DNA. The specimen's table records about 460,000 distinct CDR3 sequences. This TCR came from a woman in her forties or fifties in good health. The genes are TRBV6-5 and TRBJ2-3; TCRdb picks TRBD1, but there is no DNA to check that call. The sequencing sample was made of blood T cells: a sorted CD56 or NKG2C T cell subset, CD4+ or CD8+ T cells, or bulk PBMC T cells (not recorded which). The CDR3: CASSSGSDTQYF.